The 27 T cell receptor beta chains listed next were all sequenced from one sample in a study of shared clonotypes between healthy human individuals (dated by TCRdb to the early 2020s). CD8 naive samples consisted of CD45RO-negative cells that were positively selected for CCR7, yielding a CD45RA+CCR7+ population without TemRA cells. The library was generated by the immunoSEQ multiplex PCR assay. TCRdb provides this immuneACCESS table in a form limited to in-frame rearrangements. Some clones are lacking; in checked studies, under half of them reflect an unresolved V gene, and why the rest are absent is not known. The sample contains about 2.1 million clones, 80% to 95% of them found a single time. Of the sample, about 1.6% is held by the ten largest clones. The sample taken for sequencing was naive CD8+ T cells from PBMCs. The cell subset or site label corresponds to: CD45RA+CCR7+. The receptors come from a man between 18 and 29 years old in good health. Some clones in this sample may be carry-over from other donors' samples.

The chain employs TRBV7-9 and TRBJ2-1; TRBD2 aligns across 8 bases. Germline CDR1 reads SEHNR; CDR2 reads FQNEAQ (reference sequence). V lost 0 bases, J lost 3 bases, and 1 base stayed unmatched. CDR3 length: 15 amino acids. In DNA form, the CDR3 reads TGTGCCAGCAGCTTAGCGGGACTAGTCTACAATGAGCAGTTCTTC. This sequence encodes CASSLAGLVYNEQFF.

V and J are TRBV29-1 and TRBJ2-7; D not certain. The V and J ends lost 0 bases and 0 bases respectively, with 9 bases between them. The CDR3 is made up of 14 amino acids. Germline values: CDR1 SQVTM, CDR2 ANQGSEA. The CDR3 is CSVEDGRHSYEQYF. CDR3 nucleotides: TGCAGCGTTGAAGATGGCCGGCACTCCTACGAGCAGTACTTC.

This chain joins TRBV4-1 and TRBJ1-3; TRBD1 aligns across 11 bases. CDR3 size: 15 residues. Trimming took 5 bases from V and 2 from J; bases not matched to a gene: 2. Germline V gene data show CDR1 as MGHRA and CDR2 as YSYEKL. The CDR3: CASSEGQGAGNTIYF. CDR3 DNA sequence: TGCGCCAGCAGCGAGGGACAGGGGGCTGGAAACACCATATATTTT.

The gene calls are TRBV19 and TRBJ1-1; TRBD1 matches 10 bases. Germline values: CDR1 LNHDA, CDR2 SQIVND (reference sequence). This CDR3 has 15 amino acids. Trimming removed 6 bases from V and 0 bases from J; junction bases left unmatched: 4. The CDR3 DNA is TGTGCCAGTAGCGACAGGGGGCGGATGAACACTGAAGCTTTCTTT. Translating it yields CASSDRGRMNTEAFF.

The V and J genes are TRBV7-3 and TRBJ2-1; perhaps TRBD2 as D (5 bases). Germline V gives CDR1 SGHTA, CDR2 FQGTGA. V dropped 1 base and J dropped 8 bases, with 9 bases sitting between them. The CDR3 length is 13 residues. CDR3 protein: CASSLMGSDEQFF. In nucleotides, the CDR3 is TGTGCCAGCAGCTTAATGGGGAGCGATGAGCAGTTCTTC.

This clone was seen just once. The chain carries TRBV19 and TRBJ2-7; 12 nucleotides match TRBD1. The CDR3 runs 15 residues. V lost 3 bases and J lost 4; bases outside the gene matches: 4. CDR1 is LNHDA, CDR2 SQIVND, per germline (reference sequence). DNA of the CDR3: TGTGCCAGTAGTATTGGGACAGGGGGCATTTACGAGCAGTACTTC. Protein sequence: CASSIGTGGIYEQYF.

This clone has only one observation. The V call is TRBV20-1, the J call TRBJ1-6; unclear D gene. Germline values: CDR1 DFQATT, CDR2 SNEGSKA (reference sequence). With 6 bases removed from V and 11 bases from J, the gap between germline ends came to 11 bases. The CDR3 is 11 amino acids. The CDR3 DNA sequence: TGCAGTGCCCGGAATTACCCACCCCTCCACTTT. Protein: CSARNYPPLHF.

As regards this clone: Other DNA variants within this sample encode the same CDR3. The chain carries TRBV2 and TRBJ2-2; D gene uncertain. The CDR3 totals 12 residues. The germline V gene encodes CDR1 SNHLY and CDR2 FYNNEI. Trimming removed 5 bases at V and 5 bases at J, with 6 bases between. As DNA, the CDR3 is TGTGCCAGCAGTAGTAGAACCGGGGAGCTGTTTTTT. Translated: CASSSRTGELFF.

This rearrangement joins TRBV4-1 to TRBJ1-2, with D tentatively TRBD1 (5 bases). Per germline, CDR1 MGHRA and CDR2 YSYEKL. The V and J ends lost 4 bases and 6 bases respectively, with 18 bases between them. CDR3 length: 15 residues. The DNA for the CDR3 is TGCGCCAGCAGCCTGGGGGAGAATTTGGGAAATGGCTACACCTTC. It encodes CASSLGENLGNGYTF.

V usage is TRBV7-9 and J usage is TRBJ2-5; D is unresolved. Trimming cost V 1 base and J 3 bases, with 9 bases left between them. CDR1 is SEHNR and CDR2 is FQNEAQ in the germline V gene (reference sequence). The CDR3 runs to 14 residues. CDR3 sequence reads: CASSLVNLKETQYF. The CDR3 bases are TGTGCCAGCAGCTTAGTAAACCTGAAAGAGACCCAGTACTTC.

J is TRBJ2-1 and V is TRBV7-3; 7 bases are a match to TRBD2. CDR3 size: 13 residues. The J segment lost 8 bases and the V segment lost 3 bases, leaving 4 bases of the junction unmatched. The V gene's germline CDR1 is SGHTA and CDR2 FQGTGA. The CDR3 loop is CASSFRLAHEQFF. DNA of the CDR3: TGTGCCAGCAGCTTCCGACTAGCCCATGAGCAGTTCTTC.

This chain connects TRBV18 to TRBJ1-5; D is undetermined. CDR3 length equals 16 residues. The germline V gene has CDR1 KGHSH and CDR2 LQKENI. The germline V and J ends were trimmed by 2 bases and 0 bases, with 11 bases remaining between them. DNA for the CDR3: TGTGCCAGCTCACCAACCGCCGGGTATAGCAATCAGCCCCAGCATTTT. Amino acid sequence: CASSPTAGYSNQPQHF.

Worth noting for this clone: Other nucleotide sequences from this sample produce the same CDR3. CDR3 coding DNA: TGTGCCAGCAGTGCGCGGGGAATCTACGAGCAGTACTTC. Protein product: CASSARGIYEQYF. The rearrangement uses TRBV6-1 and TRBJ2-7, with D tentatively TRBD2 (6 bases). Trimming removed 4 bases at V and 3 bases at J, with 10 bases between. Germline V gene data show CDR1 as MNHNS and CDR2 as SASEGT. The CDR3 sequence is 13 residues long.

The rearrangement uses TRBV27 and TRBJ2-3; unclear D gene. V lost 3 bases to trimming and J lost 2 bases, with 15 bases between them. The CDR3 has 16 residues. The V gene's germline CDR1 is MNHEY and CDR2 SMNVEV (reference sequence). The CDR3 sequence is CASSFQYPTITDTQYF. CDR3 nucleotides: TGTGCCAGCAGTTTTCAGTATCCGACCATCACAGATACGCAGTATTTT.

The genes are TRBV15 and TRBJ2-7; 9 bases align to TRBD1. The CDR3 length is 14 residues. The V and J ends lost 4 bases and 2 bases, in that order; junction bases with no gene match: 3. Germline CDR1 reads LNHNV; CDR2 reads YYDKDF (reference sequence). The chain's CDR3 is CATSTGDRAYEQYF. The CDR3 coding sequence is TGTGCCACCAGCACGGGGGACAGGGCCTACGAGCAGTACTTC.

V usage is TRBV27 and J usage is TRBJ2-3, with D perhaps matching TRBD1 (6 bases). From germline, CDR1 is MNHEY and CDR2 SMNVEV (reference sequence). Trimming removed 6 bases at V and 0 bases at J, with 13 bases between. The CDR3 totals 15 residues. The CDR3 DNA is TGTGCCAGCAGCGGGACATCCGGGAGCACAGATACGCAGTATTTT. It codes for CASSGTSGSTDTQYF.

The chain links TRBV6-1 to TRBJ2-7; D remains unclear. Germline V gives CDR1 MNHNS, CDR2 SASEGT. The V gene lost 4 bases and the J gene lost 7 bases, with 8 bases spanning the gap. The CDR3 is 11 residues long. The CDR3 here is CASSGRLEQYF. The CDR3 nucleotides are TGTGCCAGCAGTGGGCGACTGGAGCAGTACTTC.

The chain employs TRBV19 and TRBJ2-6, with D possibly being TRBD2 (5 bases). The ends were cut back, 0 bases at V and 2 bases at J, with 5 bases in the middle. The CDR3 length is 15 residues. Germline V gene data show CDR1 as LNHDA and CDR2 as SQIVND (reference sequence). This CDR3 reads CASSIDGTGANVLTF. The DNA for the CDR3 is TGTGCCAGTAGTATAGACGGGACTGGGGCCAACGTCCTGACTTTC. The variable domain in full, completed from reference TRBV19 and TRBJ2-6, reads DGGITQSPKYLFRKEGQNVTLSCEQNLNHDAMYWYRQDPGQGLRLIYYSQIVNDFQKGDIAEGYSVSREKKESFPLTVTSAQKNPTAFYLCASSIDGTGANVLTFGAGSRLTVL.

This clone was counted a single time. The J gene is TRBJ2-1, the V gene TRBV4-2; D is perhaps TRBD1 (6 bases). CDR3 length equals 13 residues. Germline assignment: CDR1 LGHNA and CDR2 YNFKEQ. Trimming shortened V by 4 bases and J by 8 bases, and 12 bases separated the two germline ends. CDR3 residues: CASSLRQGHEQFF. CDR3 DNA: TGTGCCAGCAGCCTAAGGCAGGGGCATGAGCAGTTCTTC.

Concerning this clone: Other nucleotide sequences in the sample specify the same CDR3. The J gene is TRBJ2-7, the V gene TRBV7-8; D is unresolved. The V gene lost 1 base and the J gene lost 10 bases, with 8 bases spanning the gap. CDR1 and CDR2 from the germline V gene are SGHVS and FQNEAQ. The CDR3 totals 11 residues. The DNA for the CDR3 is TGTGCCAGCAGCTTAGAGGCAGAACAGTACTTC. Protein product: CASSLEAEQYF.

J is TRBJ2-1 and V is TRBV7-3; 12 bases map to TRBD2. The CDR3 totals 15 residues. Germline V gene data show CDR1 as SGHTA and CDR2 as FQGTGA. J gave up 6 bases and V 5 bases, and 5 bases lay outside the gene matches. DNA for the CDR3: TGTGCCAGCAGCGAGGGACTAGCGGGTCTCAATGAGCAGTTCTTC. Its translation is CASSEGLAGLNEQFF.

For this clone: Other DNA sequences in this specimen translate into the identical CDR3. The V call is TRBV27, the J call TRBJ2-1; perhaps TRBD1 as D (5 bases). Germline CDR1 and CDR2: MNHEY and SMNVEV (reference sequence). This CDR3 comprises 12 residues. Deletions cut 3 bases from V and 6 bases from J, with 6 bases between. CDR3 region: CASSFRGNEQFF. The CDR3 nucleotides are TGTGCCAGCAGTTTTAGGGGCAATGAGCAGTTCTTC.

The chain joins TRBV9 to TRBJ2-7; 8 nucleotides line up with TRBD2. V lost 4 bases and J lost 2; bases outside the gene matches: 11. Germline V lookup: CDR1 SGDLS, CDR2 YYNGEE. The CDR3 spans 16 residues. CDR3 region: CASSPSTSGGAYEQYF. The CDR3 DNA sequence: TGTGCCAGCAGCCCCAGTACTAGCGGTGGGGCCTACGAGCAGTACTTC.

CDR3 amino acids: CSGDRIDGYTF. CDR3 in DNA: TGCAGCGGAGACAGGATAGACGGCTACACCTTC. The rearrangement joins TRBV29-1 to TRBJ1-2; D is perhaps TRBD1 (6 bases). V lost 7 bases and J lost 8, with 14 bases in between. This CDR3 region has 11 residues. From germline, CDR1 is SQVTM and CDR2 ANQGSEA.

V gene TRBV4-3 combines with J gene TRBJ2-3; D may match TRBD1 or TRBD2 (5 bases each). Per germline, CDR1 LGHNA and CDR2 YSLEER. Between the trimmed V and J ends, which lost 0 bases and 0 bases, there was a span of 13 bases. This CDR3 is built from 17 residues. CDR3 nucleotide sequence: TGCGCCAGCAGCCAAGAGGGGGAAGAGGATAGCACAGATACGCAGTATTTT. Translating gives CASSQEGEEDSTDTQYF.

V gene TRBV5-5 combines with J gene TRBJ1-4, with D possibly being TRBD1 (5 bases). Between the trimmed V and J ends, which lost 5 bases and 0 bases, there was a span of 14 bases. Germline CDR1 SGHKS, CDR2 YYEKEE (reference sequence). There are 16 residues in the CDR3. The CDR3 nucleotides are TGTGCCAGCAGTGCGGGGCCCACCACAACTAATGAAAAACTGTTTTTT. Translated, it gives CASSAGPTTTNEKLFF.

The chain combines TRBV19 with TRBJ2-1, with 12 positions matching TRBD1. The CDR3 sequence is 17 residues long. The germline V gene encodes CDR1 LNHDA and CDR2 SQIVND (reference sequence). J lost 8 bases, V lost 5 bases, and 13 bases had no gene match. In DNA, the CDR3 is TGTGCCAGTAGTCTTCAGCCGGGACAGGGGGCTGGGCATGAGCAGTTCTTC. Protein: CASSLQPGQGAGHEQFF.